This record looks at one T cell receptor (beta chain) sequence and its context. The antigen remains undetermined. The data were taken from a study of OX40 agonist ivuxolimab in advanced cancers. General study points: CD4+ and CD8+ T cells in blood underwent clonal expansion by week 6 at 0.1 to 3.0 mg/kg. Several nonresponders also turned out to have low normalized T-cell clonal expansion.

Here immunoSEQ multiplex PCR was the method, and the copy in TCRdb shows in-frame clones only, minus some. The sample shows 55,000 to 70,000 clones, roughly 90% of them seen only once. The CDR3 has 15 residues. J was trimmed by 2 bases and V by 4 bases; bases with no gene match: 8. Germline loops: CDR1 MGHRA, CDR2 YSYEKL. The sequence was collected from an adult with an advanced solid tumor such as melanoma, head and neck, liver or kidney cancer. The chain combines TRBV4-1 with TRBJ2-7; 7 nucleotides align to TRBD2. Here the sequenced sample was CD4+ or CD8+ T cells sorted from blood, taken in a trial of the OX40 agonist ivuxolimab. In nucleotides, the CDR3 is TGCGCCAGCAGCCCGACTTGGGGAGGGACCTACGAGCAGTACTTC. Translating it yields CASSPTWGGTYEQYF.